This TCR beta chain is drawn from a study of T-cell reconstitution after alpha-beta-depleted transplantation in children. With respect to this clonotype: Its antigen is currently unknown.

The TCRbeta library incorporated unique molecular identifiers. TCRdb analysed the PCR reads with MiXCR anew, one entry per CDR3 protein. The table has about a million distinct CDR3 sequences, 25% to 35% seen once. Notes on the study in general: Elevated TCRbeta diversity at day 60 was traced, in some patients, to surviving recipient T cells and thymic progenitors. The authors attributed T-cell counts and diversity one year after transplant mostly to newly produced T cells. Expanded graft clones, several hundred of them, were reportedly the source of alpha-beta T cells about two months after transplant.

This CDR3 has 14 residues. Trimming cost V 3 bases and J 10 bases, with 16 bases left between them. Germline V lookup: CDR1 MNHEY, CDR2 SVGAGI. The chain has TRBV6-5 and TRBJ2-1, with D tentatively TRBD2 (6 bases). The sample in question was PBMCs, mostly from graft donor cells, obtained 360 days after TCRalphabeta/CD19-depleted stem cell transplant. The sequence came from a boy younger than two who had a stem cell transplant for SCID, so the T cells may come from the graft donor. The CDR3 here is CASSYLSGRGEQFF. DNA for the CDR3: TGTGCCAGCAGTTATCTTAGCGGCCGGGGGGAGCAGTTCTTC.